The 16 T cell receptor beta chains below all came from one sample that was sequenced in a study of T-cell reconstitution after alpha-beta-depleted transplantation in children. As it was prepared, the TCRbeta library received unique molecular identifiers. TCRdb reprocessed the PCR reads via MiXCR and lists one record per CDR3 protein. The sample carries about a million distinct CDR3 sequences, about 26% recorded once. The specimen was PBMCs, mostly from graft donor cells, collected 360 days after TCRalphabeta/CD19-depleted stem cell transplant. These receptor sequences come from a boy under two years old who had a stem cell transplant for SCID, so the T cells may come from the graft donor.

There are a few counts of this clonotype. The chain combines TRBV21-1 with TRBJ1-6. TRBV21-1 is reported as a pseudogene. CDR3 length: 14 residues. CDR3 coding DNA: TGTGCCAGCAGCAAAAAGGCACGTAATTCACCCCTCCACTTT. Protein product: CASSKKARNSPLHF.

The chain uses TRBV6-1 and TRBJ2-1, with TRBD1 as a possible D gene (6 bases). The CDR3 spans 16 residues. Germline CDR1 reads MNHNS; CDR2 reads SASEGT. The V and J ends lost 6 bases and 4 bases respectively, with 19 bases between them. The CDR3 sequence is CASSRAGVGAYNEQFF. DNA of the CDR3: TGTGCCAGCAGCCGAGCAGGGGTAGGAGCATACAATGAGCAGTTCTTC.

The V gene is TRBV4-2, the J gene TRBJ1-1, with TRBD1 matching 9 bases. The CDR3 is 16 amino acids. V dropped 5 bases and J dropped 4; count of bases not matched to a gene: 11. CDR1 LGHNA and CDR2 YNFKEQ come from the germline V gene. In nucleotides, the CDR3 is TGTGCCAGCAGCGTCCGGGACAGGGTCTCCTTCACTGAAGCTTTCTTT. This gives the protein CASSVRDRVSFTEAFF.

V is TRBV5-5 and J is TRBJ2-7; the D gene is possibly TRBD1 (7 bases). Germline assignment: CDR1 SGHKS and CDR2 YYEKEE (reference sequence). V lost 5 bases, J lost 2 bases, and 14 bases lay in between. The CDR3 covers 14 residues. The CDR3 coding sequence is TGTGCCAGCAGTGCGGGACAGATAACCTACGAGCAGTACTTC. This sequence encodes CASSAGQITYEQYF.

The V and J genes are TRBV6-2 or TRBV6-3 and TRBJ2-5, with D perhaps TRBD2 (6 bases). Germline-derived CDR1 and CDR2 are MNHEY and SVGEGT. The CDR3 runs to 15 residues. The germline V and J ends were trimmed by 2 bases and 1 base, with 11 bases remaining between them. The CDR3 spells CASSYRGTAQETQYF. The CDR3 region has the DNA TGTGCCAGCAGTTACCGCGGGACGGCCCAAGAGACCCAGTACTTC.

This clonotype was observed a handful of times. This sequence joins TRBV24-1 and TRBJ2-4, with 7 bases matching TRBD1. V gave up 5 bases and J gave up 0 bases; unmatched junction bases: 3. Germline loops: CDR1 KGHDR, CDR2 SFDVKD. The CDR3 contains 15 residues. CDR3 sequence reads: CATSGDSVAKNIQYF. The DNA of the CDR3 is TGTGCCACCAGTGGGGACAGTGTAGCCAAAAACATTCAGTACTTC.

The gene calls are TRBV27 and TRBJ2-7; D is possibly TRBD1 (6 bases). This CDR3 is 14 amino acids long. V was clipped by 6 bases and J by 9 bases, with 21 bases between them. CDR1 MNHEY and CDR2 SMNVEV come from the germline V gene (reference sequence). The CDR3 is CASSSSGATRRQYF. CDR3 nucleotides: TGTGCCAGCAGCTCCTCAGGGGCAACGAGGCGGCAGTACTTC.

This clonotype was seen only a few times. This chain connects TRBV7-3 to TRBJ2-7, with D perhaps being TRBD1 or TRBD2 (6 bases each). CDR3 length equals 15 residues. Trimming stripped 1 base from V and 0 bases from J, with 10 bases between. Per germline, CDR1 SGHTA and CDR2 FQGTGA. The CDR3 region is CASSLRGGLSYEQYF. DNA of the CDR3: TGTGCCAGCAGCTTAAGAGGGGGGCTCTCCTACGAGCAGTACTTC.

The chain links TRBV6-1 to TRBJ2-7, with 7 bases matching TRBD1. The CDR3 extends over 15 amino acids. The junction had 4 bases not matched to a gene; V was cut back by 2 bases and J by 0 bases. CDR1 is MNHNS and CDR2 is SASEGT in the germline V gene. The chain's CDR3 is CASSEIGTASYEQYF. Written as DNA, the CDR3 is TGTGCCAGCAGTGAAATCGGGACAGCCTCCTACGAGCAGTACTTC.

This chain joins TRBV30 and TRBJ1-1, with D possibly being TRBD1 (5 bases). There are 13 residues in the CDR3. Trimming shortened V by 0 bases and J by 5 bases, and 10 bases separated the two germline ends. The V gene's germline CDR1 is GTSNPN and CDR2 SVGIG (reference sequence). CDR3: CAWSVWGVTEAFF. The CDR3 nucleotides read TGTGCCTGGAGTGTATGGGGGGTTACTGAAGCTTTCTTT.

The chain recombines TRBV28 with TRBJ2-6; D may match TRBD1 or TRBD2 (5 bases each). Germline assignment: CDR1 MDHEN and CDR2 SYDVKM. Between the trimmed V and J ends, which lost 7 bases and 0 bases, there was a span of 10 bases. The CDR3 contains 15 residues. CDR3 bases: TGTGCCAGCACGGGACCGTCCTCTGGGGCCAACGTCCTGACTTTC. Translated: CASTGPSSGANVLTF.

The chain recombines TRBV7-6 with TRBJ2-1; D perhaps matches TRBD1 (6 bases). The CDR3 contains 13 residues. CDR1 is SGHVS, CDR2 FNYEAQ, per germline. The germline V and J ends were trimmed by 3 bases and 5 bases, with 8 bases remaining between them. DNA for the CDR3: TGTGCCAGCAGCTTGGGGGCGCACAATGAGCAGTTCTTC. This translates into CASSLGAHNEQFF.

In its sample, this clonotype was seen a few times. The rearrangement links TRBV9 to TRBJ1-2; no reliable D call. V lost 0 bases, J lost 1 base, and 7 bases lay in between. This CDR3 spans 14 amino acids. Per the germline V gene, CDR1 is SGDLS and CDR2 is YYNGEE. The CDR3 DNA reads TGTGCCAGCAGCGTAGGACACCTTAACTATGGCTACACCTTC. It specifies CASSVGHLNYGYTF.

The table lists this clonotype with a few counts. V and J are TRBV10-2 and TRBJ2-3; the D gene is possibly TRBD1 (5 bases). V was shortened by 11 bases and J by 0 bases, with 24 bases between the two germline ends. The CDR3 contains 17 residues. Germline-derived CDR1 and CDR2 are WSHSY and SAAADI. CDR3 in amino acids: CAPPPPPRVASTDTQYF. For the CDR3, the DNA is TGCGCCCCCCCTCCCCCCCCCAGGGTGGCGAGCACAGATACGCAGTATTTT.

This clonotype was seen only a few times. The rearrangement links TRBV15 to TRBJ2-7, with 9 bases lining up with TRBD1. V dropped 0 bases and J dropped 3; count of bases not matched to a gene: 6. CDR3 size: 16 residues. Germline CDR1 reads LNHNV; CDR2 reads YYDKDF (reference sequence). CDR3 loop: CATSRDFDRGIYEQYF. In DNA form, the CDR3 reads TGTGCCACCAGCAGAGATTTCGACAGGGGGATCTACGAGCAGTACTTC. Variable domain in full (rest from reference TRBV15 and TRBJ2-7): DAMVIQNPRYQVTQFGKPVTLSCSQTLNHNVMYWYQQKSSQAPKLLFHYYDKDFNNEADTPDNFQSRRPNTSFCFLDIRSPGLGDTAMYLCATSRDFDRGIYEQYFGPGTRLTVT.

This clonotype has more than one count but fewer than ten. The V call is TRBV6-2 or TRBV6-3, the J call TRBJ2-1; possible D gene TRBD2, 5 bases. V was shortened by 10 bases and J by 3 bases, with 19 bases between the two germline ends. Germline loops: CDR1 MNHEY, CDR2 SVGEGT. This CDR3 comprises 15 residues. The CDR3 nucleotides read TGTGCCACCAGCCTTGGGAGCACCTTCTACAATGAGCAGTTCTTC. This sequence encodes CATSLGSTFYNEQFF.